These T cell receptor beta chains were read from a single sample in a study of blood T cell repertoires in COVID-19. The assay was immunoSEQ multiplex PCR, and TCRdb's table has in-frame clones only and misses some. The sample yields a few hundred thousand clones, 70% to 90% seen once. Sequenced input: peripheral blood. Receptor source: a man in his sixties with acute or convalescent COVID-19. Each CDR3 is given with its conserved first and last residue. The D gene is left open where the match is weak. Clone size is given for some rows only: seen once, a few or many times, or a class if the clone is expanded.

TRBJ1-1 TRBV5-1 NA NA TGCGCCAGCAGCCCCTTTACGGGCACTGAAGCTTTCTTT CASSPFTGTEAFF
TRBJ1-2 TRBV14 NA TRBD1 TGTGCCAGCAGCCAAGGGTCCCCGACAGGGGGCGGAAGCTACACCTTC CASSQGSPTGGGSYTF
TRBJ2-3 TRBV5-1 NA NA TGCGCCAGCAGCCGAGATCCTACTGGCACAGATACGCAGTATTTT CASSRDPTGTDTQYF
TRBJ1-2 TRBV7-2 NA NA TGTGCCAGCACCTACGGAGGGGCTGGGGAGGGCTACACCTTC CASTYGGAGEGYTF
TRBJ1-2 TRBV3-1/TRBV3-2 NA NA TGTGCCAGCAGCCAAGATCGGGGTGGCTACACCTTC CASSQDRGGYTF
TRBJ2-5 TRBV18 NA TRBD1 TGTGCCAGCTCACTTCAGGGGGCGAAAGAGACCCAGTACTTC CASSLQGAKETQYF
TRBJ2-3 TRBV7-8 NA TRBD2 TGTGCCAGCAGCCCGGGGCTAGCGGGGATCACAGATACGCAGTATTTT CASSPGLAGITDTQYF
TRBJ2-2 TRBV10-3 NA NA TGTGCCATCAGTGGACCGATCACAGGGACCCACACCGGGGAGCTGTTTTTT CAISGPITGTHTGELFF
TRBJ1-2 TRBV19 NA TRBD1 TGTGCCAGTACTCGGACAGGGGCGGCCTATGGCTACACCTTC CASTRTGAAYGYTF
TRBJ2-1 TRBV5-1 NA NA TGCGCCAGCAGCTTGGTAAGCGGCCAGTCCTACAATGAGCAGTTCTTC CASSLVSGQSYNEQFF
TRBJ2-5 TRBV18 NA NA TGTGCCAGCTCACCACCTGGAGCATATACAGAGACCCAGTACTTC CASSPPGAYTETQYF
TRBJ2-7 TRBV27 NA NA TGTGCCAGCAATTCCGTGGCAGGGTCCTACGAGCAGTACTTC CASNSVAGSYEQYF
TRBJ1-3 TRBV6-2/TRBV6-3 NA NA TGTGCCAGCAGTCTATCCTCTGGAAACACCATATATTTT CASSLSSGNTIYF
TRBJ2-5 TRBV7-8 NA NA TGTGCCAGCAGCTTAGCGACGGGTTTGCTGCAAGAGACCCAGTACTTC CASSLATGLLQETQYF
TRBJ1-2 TRBV5-6 once NA TGTGCCAGCAGTTCGGGATCGAGCCACTATGGCTACACCTTC CASSSGSSHYGYTF
TRBJ1-4 TRBV2 NA NA TGTGCCAGCAGTGTCCCAGGGGCTGATGAAAAACTGTTTTTT CASSVPGADEKLFF
TRBJ1-1 TRBV4-2 NA TRBD1 TGTGCCAGCAGCCAAGGGACAGGGCCTCCCACTGAAGCTTTCTTT CASSQGTGPPTEAFF
TRBJ1-1 TRBV2 NA TRBD1 TGTGCCAGCATCCTCCCGACAGGGAGGAACACTGAAGCTTTCTTT CASILPTGRNTEAFF
TRBJ2-5 TRBV5-1 once TRBD2 TGCGCCAGCAGCTTGGACGCGGGGGGGCCTTGGGAGACCCAGTACTTC CASSLDAGGPWETQYF
TRBJ1-3 TRBV7-2 NA TRBD1 TGTGCCAGCAGCTTAGTGGGACAGGGCCACTCTGGAAACACCATATATTTT CASSLVGQGHSGNTIYF
TRBJ2-3 TRBV29-1 once NA TGCAGCGTCACCCGGCGGGGTACAGATACGCAGTATTTT CSVTRRGTDTQYF
TRBJ2-7 TRBV5-4 NA TRBD1 TGTGCCAGCAGCGCGACAGGGGGGGACGAGCAGTACTTC CASSATGGDEQYF
TRBJ2-5 TRBV28 NA TRBD2 TGTGCCAGCGGTATGGGAGGGCAAGAGACCCAGTACTTC CASGMGGQETQYF
TRBJ1-1 TRBV16 NA NA TGTGCCAGCAGCCCCGCCCGCGACACTGAAGCTTTCTTT CASSPARDTEAFF
TRBJ2-3 TRBV7-6 NA NA TGTGCCAGCAGCTTAGTCCCACCGGGATCAAGCACAGATACGCAGTATTTT CASSLVPPGSSTDTQYF
TRBJ2-7 TRBV4-2 once NA TGTGCCAGCAGCCAAGCTTTAGCGCCTAACTCCTACGAGCAGTACTTC CASSQALAPNSYEQYF
TRBJ1-1 TRBV7-9 few TRBD1 TGTGCCAGCAGCCCTAGGACAGGGGGAACTGAAGCTTTCTTT CASSPRTGGTEAFF
TRBJ2-2 TRBV11-2 NA TRBD1 TGTGCCAGCAGCTTCTCCGGGACAGGGAGCACCGGGGAGCTGTTTTTT CASSFSGTGSTGELFF
TRBJ1-4 TRBV19 NA NA TGTGCCAGTAGTCCCCCGGGAACTGCAACTAATGAAAAACTGTTTTTT CASSPPGTATNEKLFF
TRBJ2-1 TRBV7-9 NA TRBD2 TGTGCCAGCAGCTCGTGGGGACTAGCGGAGGAGCAGTTCTTC CASSSWGLAEEQFF
TRBJ2-5 TRBV7-9 NA TRBD1 TGTGCCAGCAGCTCGGGACAGGGAGGAGAGACCCAGTACTTC CASSSGQGGETQYF
TRBJ1-6 TRBV6-6 NA TRBD1 TGTGCCAGCATACAGGACAGGAATAATTCACCCCTCCACTTT CASIQDRNNSPLHF
TRBJ1-6 TRBV5-8 NA TRBD1 TGTGCCAGCAGCTTGGCCAAGGGGGCAGATAATTCACCCCTCCACTTT CASSLAKGADNSPLHF
TRBJ1-1 TRBV6-5 once TRBD1 TGTGCCAGCAGGTACAGGGGAAGGCACACTGAAGCTTTCTTT CASRYRGRHTEAFF
TRBJ2-7 TRBV15 NA TRBD1 TGTGCCACCAGCAGAGGGGGACAGGGTATCCACGAGCAGTACTTC CATSRGGQGIHEQYF
TRBJ1-4 TRBV27 NA NA TGTGCCAGCAGCCCTCAGGGGCGATTCCCCCAAAAACTGTTTTTT CASSPQGRFPQKLFF
TRBJ1-2 TRBV20-1 NA TRBD1 TGCAGTGCTAGTGGGGCAGGGGGGATAGCTAACTATGGCTACACCTTC CSASGAGGIANYGYTF
TRBJ1-1 TRBV11-3 NA NA TGTGCCAGCAGCCCCGGGGGGGATATGAACACTGAAGCTTTCTTT CASSPGGDMNTEAFF
TRBJ2-7 TRBV19 NA TRBD1 TGTGCCAGTAGTGTCCCGGGACAGGCCTACGAGCAGTACTTC CASSVPGQAYEQYF
TRBJ2-7 TRBV18 NA TRBD1 TGTGCCAGCTCACCCCGACAGGGACCCTCCTACGAGCAGTACTTC CASSPRQGPSYEQYF
TRBJ2-1 TRBV6-1 once TRBD2 TGTGCCAGCAGTGCCGGACGGGTAGCGGGGGACAATGAGCAGTTCTTC CASSAGRVAGDNEQFF
TRBJ1-4 TRBV6-1 NA NA TGTGCCAGCAGTGAATGGGGAGGGAGAGAAAAACTGTTTTTT CASSEWGGREKLFF
TRBJ1-4 TRBV14 NA NA TGTGCCAGCAGCCAAGTTTCCCAGATCGTAGCCGGTAATGAAAAACTGTTTTTT CASSQVSQIVAGNEKLFF
TRBJ2-7 TRBV5-6 NA NA TGTGCCAGCAGCTTGCCGGGGATCTACGAGCAGTACTTC CASSLPGIYEQYF
TRBJ1-5 TRBV5-8 NA NA TGTGCCAGCAGGCCTGGCTGGACAGACAATCAGCCCCAGCATTTT CASRPGWTDNQPQHF
TRBJ2-1 TRBV5-1 NA NA TGCGCCAGCAGCTTAACCCTACAGTCCAATGAGCAGTTCTTC CASSLTLQSNEQFF
TRBJ1-5 TRBV5-4 NA NA TGTGCCAGCAGCTTAGGGGGTCTCACCGATCAGCCCCAGCATTTT CASSLGGLTDQPQHF